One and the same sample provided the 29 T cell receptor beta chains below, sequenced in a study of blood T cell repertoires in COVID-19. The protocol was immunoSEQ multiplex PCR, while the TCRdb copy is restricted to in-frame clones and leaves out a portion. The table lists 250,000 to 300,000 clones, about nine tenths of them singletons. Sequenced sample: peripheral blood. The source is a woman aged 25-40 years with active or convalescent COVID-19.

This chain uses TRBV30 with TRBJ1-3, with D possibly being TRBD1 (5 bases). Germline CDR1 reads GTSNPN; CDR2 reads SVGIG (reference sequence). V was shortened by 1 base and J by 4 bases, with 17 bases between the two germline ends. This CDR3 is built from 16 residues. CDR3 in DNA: TGTGCCTGGAGTGCCCTTGGCGGGACGTGGGGAAACACCATATATTTT. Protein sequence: CAWSALGGTWGNTIYF. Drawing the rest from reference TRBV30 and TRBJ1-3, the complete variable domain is SQTIHQWPATLVQPVGSPLSLECTVEGTSNPNLYWYRQAAGRGLQLLFYSVGIGQISSEVPQNLSASRPQDRQFILSSKKLLLSDSGFYLCAWSALGGTWGNTIYFGEGSWLTVV.

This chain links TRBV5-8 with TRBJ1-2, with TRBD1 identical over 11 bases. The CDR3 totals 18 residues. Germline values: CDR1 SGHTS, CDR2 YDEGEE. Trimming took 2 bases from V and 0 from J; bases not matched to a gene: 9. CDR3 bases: TGTGCCAGCAGCTTCGGTCTGGACAGGGGGCGAACTAACTATGGCTACACCTTC. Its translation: CASSFGLDRGRTNYGYTF.

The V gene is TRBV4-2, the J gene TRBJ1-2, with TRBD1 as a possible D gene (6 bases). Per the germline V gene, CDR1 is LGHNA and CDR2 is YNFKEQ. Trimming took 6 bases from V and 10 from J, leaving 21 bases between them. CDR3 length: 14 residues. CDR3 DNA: TGTGCCAGCAGTTCCGGGGGGGGCTCCCCTTACTACACCTTC. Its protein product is CASSSGGGSPYYTF.

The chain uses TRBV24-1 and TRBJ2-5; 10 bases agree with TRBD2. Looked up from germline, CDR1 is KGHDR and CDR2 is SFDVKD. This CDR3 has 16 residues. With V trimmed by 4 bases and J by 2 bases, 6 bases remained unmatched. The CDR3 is CATSDFSGGSQETQYF. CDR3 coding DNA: TGTGCCACCAGTGACTTTAGCGGGGGGTCACAAGAGACCCAGTACTTC.

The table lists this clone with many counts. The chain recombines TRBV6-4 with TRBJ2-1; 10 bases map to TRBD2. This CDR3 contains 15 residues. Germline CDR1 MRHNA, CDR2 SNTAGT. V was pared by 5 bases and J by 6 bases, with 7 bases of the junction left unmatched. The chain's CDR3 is CASSLSGGAANEQFF. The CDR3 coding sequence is TGTGCCAGCAGTCTCAGCGGGGGGGCCGCCAATGAGCAGTTCTTC.

The chain's CDR3 is CASSQGTFNEQFF. As DNA, the CDR3 is TGTGCCAGCAGTCAAGGGACTTTCAATGAGCAGTTCTTC. The chain is built from TRBV6-6 and TRBJ2-1, with a tentative D call TRBD2 (6 bases). Germline loops: CDR1 MNHNY, CDR2 SVGAGI (reference sequence). CDR3 length equals 13 residues. Trimming took 5 bases from V and 6 from J, leaving 11 bases between them.

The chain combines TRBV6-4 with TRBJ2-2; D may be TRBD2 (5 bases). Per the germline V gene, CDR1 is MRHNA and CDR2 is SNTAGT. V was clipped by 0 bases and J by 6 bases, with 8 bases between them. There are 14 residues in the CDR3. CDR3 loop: CASSDSEESGELFF. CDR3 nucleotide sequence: TGTGCCAGCAGTGACTCGGAGGAATCCGGGGAGCTGTTTTTT.

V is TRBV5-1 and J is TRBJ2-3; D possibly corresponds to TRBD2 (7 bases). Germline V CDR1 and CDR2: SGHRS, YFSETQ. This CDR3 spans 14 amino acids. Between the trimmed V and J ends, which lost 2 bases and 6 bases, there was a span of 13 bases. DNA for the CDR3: TGCGCCAGCAGCTTAGGGGGGGTCCCGGATACGCAGTATTTT. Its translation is CASSLGGVPDTQYF. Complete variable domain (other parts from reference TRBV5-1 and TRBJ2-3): KAGVTQTPRYLIKTRGQQVTLSCSPISGHRSVSWYQQTPGQGLQFLFEYFSETQRNKGNFPGRFSGRQFSNSRSEMNVSTLELGDSALYLCASSLGGVPDTQYFGPGTRLTVL.

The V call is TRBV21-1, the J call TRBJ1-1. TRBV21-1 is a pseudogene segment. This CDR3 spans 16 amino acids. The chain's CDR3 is CASSKFSGSRYTEAFF. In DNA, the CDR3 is TGTGCCAGCAGCAAATTTTCCGGGAGCCGTTACACTGAAGCTTTCTTT.

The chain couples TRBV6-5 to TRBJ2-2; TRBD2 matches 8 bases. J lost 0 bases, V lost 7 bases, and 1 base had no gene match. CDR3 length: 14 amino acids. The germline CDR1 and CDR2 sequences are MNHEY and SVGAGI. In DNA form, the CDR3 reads TGTGCCAGCAAGCGGGGGACGAACACCGGGGAGCTGTTTTTT. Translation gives CASKRGTNTGELFF.

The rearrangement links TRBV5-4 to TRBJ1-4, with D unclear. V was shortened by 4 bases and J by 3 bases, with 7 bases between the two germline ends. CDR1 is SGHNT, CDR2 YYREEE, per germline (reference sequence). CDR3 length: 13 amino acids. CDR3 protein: CASSVQANEKLFF. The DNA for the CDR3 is TGTGCCAGCAGCGTGCAGGCTAATGAAAAACTGTTTTTT.

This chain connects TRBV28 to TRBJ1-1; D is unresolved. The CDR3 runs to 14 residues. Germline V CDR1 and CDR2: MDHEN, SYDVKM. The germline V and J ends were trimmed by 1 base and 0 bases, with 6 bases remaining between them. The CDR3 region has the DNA TGTGCCAGCAGTTTATTTTCCATGAACACTGAAGCTTTCTTT. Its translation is CASSLFSMNTEAFF. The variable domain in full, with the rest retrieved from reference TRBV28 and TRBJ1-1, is DVKVTQSSRYLVKRTGEKVFLECVQDMDHENMFWYRQDPGLGLRLIYFSYDVKMKEKGDIPEGYSVSREKKERFSLILESASTNQTSMYLCASSLFSMNTEAFFGQGTRLTVV.

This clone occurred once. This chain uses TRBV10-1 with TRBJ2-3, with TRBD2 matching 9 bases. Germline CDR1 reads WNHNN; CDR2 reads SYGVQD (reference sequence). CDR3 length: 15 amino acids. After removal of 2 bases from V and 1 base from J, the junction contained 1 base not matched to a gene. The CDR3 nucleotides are TGCGCCAGCAGTGAGGGGACTAGCCGCACAGATACGCAGTATTTT. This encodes CASSEGTSRTDTQYF.

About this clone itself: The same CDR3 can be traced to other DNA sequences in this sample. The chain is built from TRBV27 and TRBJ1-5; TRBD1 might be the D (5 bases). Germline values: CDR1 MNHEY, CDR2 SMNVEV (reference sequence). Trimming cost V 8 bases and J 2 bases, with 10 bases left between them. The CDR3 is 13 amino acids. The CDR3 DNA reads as TGTGCCAGCTCCTTGGGGCGCAATCAGCCCCAGCATTTT. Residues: CASSLGRNQPQHF.

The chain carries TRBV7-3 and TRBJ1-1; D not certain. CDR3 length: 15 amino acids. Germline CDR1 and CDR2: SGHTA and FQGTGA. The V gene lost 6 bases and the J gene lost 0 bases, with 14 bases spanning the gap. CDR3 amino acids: CASSCQTEVNTEAFF. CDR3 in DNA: TGTGCCAGCAGTTGCCAGACGGAGGTGAACACTGAAGCTTTCTTT.

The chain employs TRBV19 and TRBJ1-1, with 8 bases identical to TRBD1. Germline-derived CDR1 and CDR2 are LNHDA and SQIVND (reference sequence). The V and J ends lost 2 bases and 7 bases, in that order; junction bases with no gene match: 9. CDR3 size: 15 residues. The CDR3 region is CASSIPPTGVNEAFF. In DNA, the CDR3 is TGTGCCAGTAGTATACCTCCGACAGGGGTGAATGAAGCTTTCTTT.

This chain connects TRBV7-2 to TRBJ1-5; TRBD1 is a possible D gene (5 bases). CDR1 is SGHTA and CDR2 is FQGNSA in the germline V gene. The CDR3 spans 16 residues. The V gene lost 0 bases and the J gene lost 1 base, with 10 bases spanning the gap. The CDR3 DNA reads TGTGCCAGCAGCTTAGCGGGGGGAGGGAGCAATCAGCCCCAGCATTTT. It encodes CASSLAGGGSNQPQHF.

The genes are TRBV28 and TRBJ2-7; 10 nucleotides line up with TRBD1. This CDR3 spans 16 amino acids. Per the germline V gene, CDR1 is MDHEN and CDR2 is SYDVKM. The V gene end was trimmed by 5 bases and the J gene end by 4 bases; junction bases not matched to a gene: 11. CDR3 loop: CASSPPPGTGVYEQYF. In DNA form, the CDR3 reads TGTGCCAGCAGTCCGCCCCCGGGGACAGGGGTTTACGAGCAGTACTTC.

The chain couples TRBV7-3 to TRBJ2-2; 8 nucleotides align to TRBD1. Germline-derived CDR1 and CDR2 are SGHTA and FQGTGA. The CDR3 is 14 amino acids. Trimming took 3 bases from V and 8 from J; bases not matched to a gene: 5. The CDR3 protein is CASSFRQGAGELFF. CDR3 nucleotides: TGTGCCAGCAGCTTTCGGCAGGGGGCAGGGGAGCTGTTTTTT.

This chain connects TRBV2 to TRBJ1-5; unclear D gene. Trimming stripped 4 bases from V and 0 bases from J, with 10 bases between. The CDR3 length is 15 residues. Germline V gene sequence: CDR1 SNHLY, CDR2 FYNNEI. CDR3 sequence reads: CASSAEQSSNQPQHF. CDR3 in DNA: TGTGCCAGCAGTGCAGAACAGTCTAGCAATCAGCCCCAGCATTTT.

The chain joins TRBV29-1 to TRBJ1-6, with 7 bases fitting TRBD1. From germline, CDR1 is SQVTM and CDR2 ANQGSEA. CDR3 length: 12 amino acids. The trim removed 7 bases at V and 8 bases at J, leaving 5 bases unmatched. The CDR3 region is CSAGDRDSPLHF. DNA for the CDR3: TGCAGCGCGGGGGACAGAGATTCACCCCTCCACTTT.

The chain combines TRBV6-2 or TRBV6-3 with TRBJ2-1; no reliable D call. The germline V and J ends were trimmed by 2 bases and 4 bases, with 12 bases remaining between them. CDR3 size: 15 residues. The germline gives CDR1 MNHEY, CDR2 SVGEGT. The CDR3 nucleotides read TGTGCCAGCAGTTACATGTCTCCGTCTTACAATGAGCAGTTCTTC. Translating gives CASSYMSPSYNEQFF.

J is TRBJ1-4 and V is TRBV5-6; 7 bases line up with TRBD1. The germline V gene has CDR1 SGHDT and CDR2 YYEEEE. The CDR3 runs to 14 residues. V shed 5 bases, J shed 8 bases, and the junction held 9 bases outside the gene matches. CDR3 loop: CASSQGTAGEKLFF. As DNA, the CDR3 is TGTGCCAGCAGTCAAGGGACAGCAGGGGAAAAACTGTTTTTT.

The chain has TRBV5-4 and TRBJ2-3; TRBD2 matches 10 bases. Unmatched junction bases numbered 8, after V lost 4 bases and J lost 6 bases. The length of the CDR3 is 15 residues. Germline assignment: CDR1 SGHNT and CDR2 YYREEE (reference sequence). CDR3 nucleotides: TGTGCCAGCAGCCCTAGCGGGGGCGGAATCGATACGCAGTATTTT. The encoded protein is CASSPSGGGIDTQYF.

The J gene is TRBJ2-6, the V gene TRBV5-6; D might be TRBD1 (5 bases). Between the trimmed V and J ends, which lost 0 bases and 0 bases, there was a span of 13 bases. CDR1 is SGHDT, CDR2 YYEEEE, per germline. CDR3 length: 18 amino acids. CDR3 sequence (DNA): TGTGCCAGCAGCTTGGTGGTACAGGCCATCTCTGGGGCCAACGTCCTGACTTTC. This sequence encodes CASSLVVQAISGANVLTF.

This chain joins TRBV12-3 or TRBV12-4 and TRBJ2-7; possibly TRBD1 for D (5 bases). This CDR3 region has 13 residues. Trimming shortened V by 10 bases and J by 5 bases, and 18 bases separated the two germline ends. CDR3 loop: CATSQGWLNEQYF. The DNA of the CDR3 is TGTGCCACCTCCCAGGGTTGGTTGAACGAGCAGTACTTC.

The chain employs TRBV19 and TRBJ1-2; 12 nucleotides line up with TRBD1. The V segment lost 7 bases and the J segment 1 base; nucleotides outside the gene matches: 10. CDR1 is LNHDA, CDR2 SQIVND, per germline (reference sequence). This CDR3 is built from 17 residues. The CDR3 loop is CASNPWGQGADNYGYTF. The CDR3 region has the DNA TGTGCCAGTAACCCTTGGGGACAGGGGGCTGATAACTATGGCTACACCTTC.

The CDR3 region has the DNA TGTGCCAGCAGCTTGATACGGGGTGGTGAGCAGTTCTTC. Amino acids: CASSLIRGGEQFF. The rearrangement links TRBV5-6 to TRBJ2-1, with D tentatively TRBD2 (5 bases). The V and J ends lost 1 base and 9 bases respectively, with 11 bases between them. CDR1 SGHDT and CDR2 YYEEEE come from the germline V gene. The CDR3 has 13 amino acids.

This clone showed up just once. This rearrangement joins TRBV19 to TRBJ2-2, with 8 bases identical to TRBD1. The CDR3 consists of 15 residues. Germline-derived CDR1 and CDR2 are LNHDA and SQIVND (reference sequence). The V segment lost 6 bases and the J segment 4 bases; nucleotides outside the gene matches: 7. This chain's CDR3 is CASSLGQGATGELFF. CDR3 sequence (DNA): TGTGCCAGTAGCCTCGGACAGGGAGCCACCGGGGAGCTGTTTTTT.